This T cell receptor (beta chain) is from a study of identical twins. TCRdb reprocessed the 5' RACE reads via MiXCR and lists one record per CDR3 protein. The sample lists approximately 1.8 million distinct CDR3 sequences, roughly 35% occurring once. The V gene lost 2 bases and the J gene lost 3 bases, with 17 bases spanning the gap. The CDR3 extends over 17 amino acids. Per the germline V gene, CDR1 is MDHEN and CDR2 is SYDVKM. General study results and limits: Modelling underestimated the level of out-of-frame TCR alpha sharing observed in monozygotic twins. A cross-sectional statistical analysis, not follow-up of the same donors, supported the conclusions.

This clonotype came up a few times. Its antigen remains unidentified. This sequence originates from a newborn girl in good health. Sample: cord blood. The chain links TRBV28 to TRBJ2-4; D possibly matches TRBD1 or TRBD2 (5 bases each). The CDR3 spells CASSLPPTARDKNIQYF. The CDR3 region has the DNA TGTGCCAGCAGTTTACCGCCGACAGCCCGGGACAAAAACATTCAGTACTTC. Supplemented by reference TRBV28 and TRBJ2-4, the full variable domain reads DVKVTQSSRYLVKRTGEKVFLECVQDMDHENMFWYRQDPGLGLRLIYFSYDVKMKEKGDIPEGYSVSREKKERFSLILESASTNQTSMYLCASSLPPTARDKNIQYFGAGTRLSVL.